A selection of T cell receptor beta chains follows, all from one sample in a study of blood T cell repertoires in COVID-19. The repertoire was sequenced with immunoSEQ multiplex PCR; TCRdb's copy has only in-frame clones and lacks some. Here the sample spans under 300,000 clones, roughly 89% being singletons. Sequenced material: peripheral blood. The origin of the receptors is a woman aged 40 to 50 who had recovered from COVID-19. Each CDR3 is given with its conserved first and last residue. Each record gives: J gene, CDR3 length, V gene, D gene, clone size, CDR3 protein, CDR3 DNA. D genes are given only for firm matches. A clone size is listed for some rows: how often the clone was seen (once, few, many), or a class if it is expanded.

TRBJ1-2 16 TRBV11-3 TRBD1 NA CASSHLRDRGYYGYTF TGTGCCAGCAGCCACCTCCGGGACAGGGGGTATTATGGCTACACCTTC
TRBJ1-5 14 TRBV6-2/TRBV6-3 NA few CASSYTRSNQPQHF TGTGCCAGCAGTTACACGCGGAGCAATCAGCCCCAGCATTTT
TRBJ1-2 14 TRBV27 NA NA CASRGAPGLDGYTF TGTGCCAGCAGGGGGGCCCCAGGGCTCGATGGCTACACCTTC
TRBJ1-3 16 TRBV19 TRBD1 NA CASSADRASSGNTIYF TGTGCCAGTAGTGCCGACAGGGCCAGCTCTGGAAACACCATATATTTT
TRBJ2-2 15 TRBV2 TRBD2 NA CASSLVSGGPGELFF TGTGCCAGCAGCCTCGTATCGGGGGGGCCCGGGGAGCTGTTTTTT
TRBJ1-2 14 TRBV2 TRBD1 NA CASSEETGFYGYTF TGTGCCAGCAGTGAGGAGACAGGGTTCTATGGCTACACCTTC
TRBJ2-5 15 TRBV3-1/TRBV3-2 NA NA CASSQDLAGRETQYF TGTGCCAGCAGCCAAGATCTGGCGGGGAGAGAGACCCAGTACTTC
TRBJ2-5 11 TRBV29-1 NA once CSGEVQETQYF TGCAGTGGGGAGGTACAAGAGACCCAGTACTTC
TRBJ2-1 16 TRBV6-4 TRBD2 NA CASSLEASGGLNEQFF TGTGCCAGCAGTCTCGAGGCCAGCGGGGGGTTGAATGAGCAGTTCTTC
TRBJ1-1 11 TRBV20-1 NA NA CSATNSNQAFF TGCAGTGCTACAAATTCAAATCAAGCTTTCTTT
TRBJ2-2 15 TRBV15 TRBD2 NA CATSGRAGGDRELFF TGTGCCACCAGCGGGAGAGCGGGGGGGGATAGGGAGCTGTTTTTT
TRBJ2-4 16 TRBV18 TRBD2 NA CASSHSGTREKNIQYF TGTGCCAGCTCACACTCCGGGACTAGAGAAAAAAACATTCAGTACTTC
TRBJ1-3 16 TRBV19 NA NA CASSMGGLRFGNTIYF TGTGCCAGTAGTATGGGGGGGTTGCGGTTCGGAAACACCATATATTTT
TRBJ1-2 15 TRBV15 NA NA CATSPGGGGNYGYTF TGTGCCACCAGCCCCGGAGGCGGGGGGAACTATGGCTACACCTTC
TRBJ2-7 15 TRBV3-1/TRBV3-2 TRBD2 NA CASSQMAGGHYEQYF TGTGCCAGCAGCCAAATGGCGGGGGGGCACTACGAGCAGTACTTC
TRBJ2-3 17 TRBV9 TRBD2 NA CASSVGLLAGGTDTQYF TGTGCCAGCAGCGTAGGCCTACTAGCGGGGGGCACAGATACGCAGTATTTT
TRBJ2-1 15 TRBV3-1/TRBV3-2 TRBD2 NA CASSLRLAGGDEQFF TGTGCCAGCAGCCTACGACTAGCGGGAGGGGATGAGCAGTTCTTC
TRBJ2-5 19 TRBV9 NA NA CASSVPGGWGRGGQETQYF TGTGCCAGCAGCGTACCTGGGGGGTGGGGACGCGGAGGGCAAGAGACCCAGTACTTC
TRBJ2-5 13 TRBV12-3/TRBV12-4 NA NA CASRRVPQETQYF TGTGCCAGCAGGCGGGTCCCCCAAGAGACCCAGTACTTC
TRBJ2-3 14 TRBV15 NA NA CATGRLTPTDTQYF TGTGCCACCGGAAGACTCACGCCGACAGATACGCAGTATTTT
TRBJ1-3 17 TRBV7-8 NA NA CASSSAPRRTSGNTIYF TGTGCCAGCAGCTCAGCCCCCCGACGGACATCTGGAAACACCATATATTTT
TRBJ2-1 17 TRBV10-2 TRBD2 NA CASSDLAGGAHYNEQFF TGCGCCAGCAGTGATCTAGCGGGGGGGGCTCACTACAATGAGCAGTTCTTC
TRBJ2-1 12 TRBV11-3 NA NA CASSFRAGEQFF TGTGCCAGCAGCTTCCGGGCGGGTGAGCAGTTCTTC
TRBJ2-3 16 TRBV5-4 TRBD2 NA CASSFLTSGGGDTQYF TGTGCCAGCAGCTTCCTGACTAGCGGGGGGGGAGATACGCAGTATTTT
TRBJ2-3 14 TRBV5-1 TRBD2 NA CASSPGGGRDTQYF TGCGCCAGCAGCCCGGGGGGGGGCCGGGATACGCAGTATTTT
TRBJ2-1 13 TRBV7-7 TRBD2 NA CASSLSGSNEQFF TGTGCCAGCAGCTTGAGCGGGAGTAATGAGCAGTTCTTC
TRBJ2-5 15 TRBV5-1 TRBD2 NA CASSIYGTSQETQYF TGCGCCAGCAGCATATACGGGACTAGCCAAGAGACCCAGTACTTC
TRBJ1-4 13 TRBV13 NA once CATALTGNEKLFF TGTGCCACCGCCCTCACAGGAAATGAAAAACTGTTTTTT
TRBJ2-3 15 TRBV5-1 NA NA CASSLGGQSTDTQYF TGCGCCAGCAGCTTGGGGGGGCAAAGCACAGATACGCAGTATTTT
TRBJ2-3 15 TRBV19 NA NA CASSRFSGPTDTQYF TGTGCCAGTAGTAGGTTTAGCGGCCCCACAGATACGCAGTATTTT
TRBJ2-1 16 TRBV24-1 TRBD2 NA CATSDSTSGNLNEQFF TGTGCCACCAGTGATTCGACTAGCGGGAATTTAAATGAGCAGTTCTTC
TRBJ2-7 14 TRBV24-1 TRBD1 NA CATSDLRDRDEQYF TGTGCCACCAGTGATCTGAGGGACAGGGACGAGCAGTACTTC
TRBJ2-3 16 TRBV7-2 TRBD2 NA CASSLGLARSTDTQYF TGTGCCAGCAGCCTAGGACTAGCTAGGAGCACAGATACGCAGTATTTT
TRBJ2-3 16 TRBV3-1/TRBV3-2 TRBD2 NA CASSQVGGGSTDTQYF TGTGCCAGCAGCCAAGTTGGCGGGGGATCGACAGATACGCAGTATTTT
TRBJ2-1 15 TRBV18 NA few CASSPPGLRYNEQFF TGTGCCAGCTCGCCACCGGGACTCCGATACAATGAGCAGTTCTTC
TRBJ2-4 21 TRBV21-1 NA NA CASSRLLGTNRDRAFKNIQYF TGTGCCAGCAGCAGGCTCCTCGGAACCAACCGGGACAGGGCCTTCAAAAACATTCAGTACTTC
TRBJ1-6 14 TRBV7-9 NA NA CASGEISYNSPLHF TGTGCCAGCGGAGAGATCTCCTATAATTCACCCCTCCACTTT
TRBJ2-5 14 TRBV11-2 TRBD2 NA CASSRLAQSETQYF TGTGCCAGCAGCAGACTAGCCCAATCAGAGACCCAGTACTTC
TRBJ1-1 13 TRBV10-1 NA NA CASSENINTEAFF TGCGCCAGCAGTGAAAACATTAACACTGAAGCTTTCTTT
TRBJ1-2 16 TRBV19 TRBD1 NA CASSPTGVWASYGYTF TGTGCCAGTAGCCCGACAGGGGTGTGGGCTAGCTATGGCTACACCTTC
TRBJ1-1 13 TRBV3-1/TRBV3-2 TRBD1 NA CASSQEDRAEAFF TGTGCCAGCAGCCAAGAGGACAGGGCCGAAGCTTTCTTT
TRBJ1-1 13 TRBV30 NA NA CAWSAEGVTEAFF TGTGCCTGGAGTGCCGAGGGGGTCACTGAAGCTTTCTTT
TRBJ2-5 18 TRBV14 TRBD2 NA CASSQDRVSGALQETQYF TGTGCCAGCAGCCAAGATCGGGTTAGCGGGGCCCTCCAAGAGACCCAGTACTTC
TRBJ2-1 17 TRBV13 TRBD2 NA CASSSYKSSGGHNEQFF TGTGCCAGCAGCTCGTACAAATCTAGCGGGGGCCACAATGAGCAGTTCTTC
TRBJ2-1 15 TRBV7-2 NA few CASSLVSGSYNEQFF TGTGCCAGCAGCTTAGTGAGCGGCTCCTACAATGAGCAGTTCTTC